This T cell receptor beta chain derives from a study of neurological immune-mediated disorders. Study results and limitations: One related-CDR3 cluster, identified by phylogenetic grouping, held the repertoires of 18 of 34 multiple sclerosis patients and was a possible signature.

Germline lookup yields CDR1 LNHNV and CDR2 YYDKDF (reference sequence). Deletions cut 5 bases from V and 2 bases from J, with 9 bases between. The CDR3 extends over 13 amino acids. This clonotype was seen a handful of times. Its matching antigen is unknown. A single run covered 15-18 subjects with over 170 million TCR-beta sequences. TCRdb re-called the 5' RACE reads with MiXCR, one entry per CDR3 protein. This table has more than 50,000 distinct CDR3 sequences, roughly 3.9% appearing once. The sequenced sample consisted of PBMCs. The genes are TRBV15 and TRBJ2-5; D gene ambiguous. The clonotype originates from a man aged 25 to 45 with multiple sclerosis. The CDR3 nucleotides are TGTGCCACCAGCTTCTCAACACAAGAGACCCAGTACTTC. Translating gives CATSFSTQETQYF.